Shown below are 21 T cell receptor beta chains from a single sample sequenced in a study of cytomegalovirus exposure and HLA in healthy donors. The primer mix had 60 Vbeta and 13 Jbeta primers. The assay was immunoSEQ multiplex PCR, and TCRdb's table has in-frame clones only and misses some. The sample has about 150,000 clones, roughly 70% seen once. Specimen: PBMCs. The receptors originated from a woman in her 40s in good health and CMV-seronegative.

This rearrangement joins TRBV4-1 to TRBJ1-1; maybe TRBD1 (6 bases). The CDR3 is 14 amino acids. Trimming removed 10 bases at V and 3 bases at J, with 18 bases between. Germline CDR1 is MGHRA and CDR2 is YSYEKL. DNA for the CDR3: TGCGCCACCAACGGGGGGCTATGGGACACTGAAGCTTTCTTT. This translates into CATNGGLWDTEAFF.

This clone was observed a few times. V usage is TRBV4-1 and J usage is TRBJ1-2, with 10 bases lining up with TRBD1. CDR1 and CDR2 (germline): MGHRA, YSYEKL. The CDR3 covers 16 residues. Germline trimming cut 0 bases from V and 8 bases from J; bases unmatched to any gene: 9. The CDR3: CASSQEMDRGLFGYTF. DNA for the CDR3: TGCGCCAGCAGCCAAGAAATGGACAGGGGGTTGTTCGGCTACACCTTC.

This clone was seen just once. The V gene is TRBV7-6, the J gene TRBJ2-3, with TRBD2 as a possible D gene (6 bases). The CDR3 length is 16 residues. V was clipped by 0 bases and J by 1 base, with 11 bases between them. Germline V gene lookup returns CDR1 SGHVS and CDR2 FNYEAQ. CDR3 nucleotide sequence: TGTGCCAGCAGCTTAGCGCTGGTAGCGGGCACAGATACGCAGTATTTT. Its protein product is CASSLALVAGTDTQYF.

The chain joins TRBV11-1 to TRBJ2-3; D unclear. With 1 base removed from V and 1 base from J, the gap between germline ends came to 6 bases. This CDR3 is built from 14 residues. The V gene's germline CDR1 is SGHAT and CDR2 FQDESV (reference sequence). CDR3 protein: CASSLVAGTDTQYF. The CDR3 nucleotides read TGTGCCAGCAGCTTAGTGGCTGGCACAGATACGCAGTATTTT.

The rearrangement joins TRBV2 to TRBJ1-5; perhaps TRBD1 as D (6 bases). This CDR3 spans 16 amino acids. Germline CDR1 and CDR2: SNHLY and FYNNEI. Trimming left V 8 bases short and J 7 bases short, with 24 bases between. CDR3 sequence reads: CASQGQRGWEGQPQHF. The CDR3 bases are TGTGCCAGCCAGGGGCAGCGGGGCTGGGAAGGACAGCCCCAGCATTTT.

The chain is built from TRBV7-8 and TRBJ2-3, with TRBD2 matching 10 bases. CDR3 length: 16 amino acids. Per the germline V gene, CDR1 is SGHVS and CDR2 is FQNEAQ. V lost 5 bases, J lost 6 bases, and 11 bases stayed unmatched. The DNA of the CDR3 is TGTGCCAGCAGCGTAAGGTCACTAGCGGGACGTGATACGCAGTATTTT. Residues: CASSVRSLAGRDTQYF. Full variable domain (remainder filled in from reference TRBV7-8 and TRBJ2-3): GAGVSQSPRYKVAKRGQDVALRCDPISGHVSLFWYQQALGQGPEFLTYFQNEAQLDKSGLPSDRFFAERPEGSVSTLKIQRTQQEDSAVYLCASSVRSLAGRDTQYFGPGTRLTVL.

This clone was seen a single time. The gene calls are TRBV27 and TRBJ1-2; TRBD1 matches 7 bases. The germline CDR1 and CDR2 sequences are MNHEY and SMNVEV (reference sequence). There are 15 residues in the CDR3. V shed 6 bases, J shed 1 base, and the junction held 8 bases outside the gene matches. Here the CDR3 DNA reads TGTGCCAGCAGACATACCGGGACAGTTAACTATGGCTACACCTTC. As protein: CASRHTGTVNYGYTF.

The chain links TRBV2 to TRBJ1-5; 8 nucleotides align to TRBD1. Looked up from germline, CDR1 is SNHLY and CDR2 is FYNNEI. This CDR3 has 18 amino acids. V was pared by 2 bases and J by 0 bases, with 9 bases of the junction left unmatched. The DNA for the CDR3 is TGTGCCAGCAGTGAAACGGGGCAGGGGGCCCTTAGCAATCAGCCCCAGCATTTT. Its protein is CASSETGQGALSNQPQHF.

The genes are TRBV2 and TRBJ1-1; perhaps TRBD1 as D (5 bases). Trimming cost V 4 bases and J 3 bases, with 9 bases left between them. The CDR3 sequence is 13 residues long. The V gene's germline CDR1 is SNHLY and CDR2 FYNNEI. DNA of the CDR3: TGTGCCAGCAGTGCAGGGTTCTACACTGAAGCTTTCTTT. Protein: CASSAGFYTEAFF.

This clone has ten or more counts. CDR3 loop: CASSLGQGYFSGNTIYF. DNA for the CDR3: TGTGCCAGCAGCTTGGGGCAGGGCTACTTCTCTGGAAACACCATATATTTT. The chain uses TRBV5-6 and TRBJ1-3; tentatively, D is TRBD1 (5 bases). The V end was cut by 0 bases, the J end by 0 bases, with 13 bases between. Germline loops: CDR1 SGHDT, CDR2 YYEEEE. This CDR3 region has 17 residues.

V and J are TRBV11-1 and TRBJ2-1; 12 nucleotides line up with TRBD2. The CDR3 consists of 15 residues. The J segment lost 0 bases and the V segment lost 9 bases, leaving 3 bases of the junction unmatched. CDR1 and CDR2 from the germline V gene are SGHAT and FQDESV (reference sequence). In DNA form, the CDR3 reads TGTGCCAGTCAACTAGCGGGGGGCTCCTACAATGAGCAGTTCTTC. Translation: CASQLAGGSYNEQFF.

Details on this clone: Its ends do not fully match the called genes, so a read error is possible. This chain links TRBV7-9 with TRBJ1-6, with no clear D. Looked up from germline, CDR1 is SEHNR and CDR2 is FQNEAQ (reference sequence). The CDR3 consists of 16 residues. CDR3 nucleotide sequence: TGTTCCAGCAGCTTGAGGGCGACTCGGGATAATTCACCCCTCCACTTT. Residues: CSSSLRATRDNSPLHF.

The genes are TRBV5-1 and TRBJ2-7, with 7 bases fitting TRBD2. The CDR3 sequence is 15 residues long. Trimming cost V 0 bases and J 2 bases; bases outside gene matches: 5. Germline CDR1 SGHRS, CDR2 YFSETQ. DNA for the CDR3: TGCGCCAGCAGCTTGGGGACTAGACCCACCTACGAGCAGTACTTC. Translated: CASSLGTRPTYEQYF.

CDR3 region: CASARKEPGQGYEQYF. The CDR3 DNA reads as TGCGCCAGCGCGCGAAAGGAACCGGGACAGGGGTACGAGCAGTACTTC. The gene calls are TRBV4-1 and TRBJ2-7, with 10 bases identical to TRBD1. The CDR3 loop spans 16 amino acids. The trim removed 8 bases at V and 4 bases at J, leaving 14 bases unmatched. The germline V gene encodes CDR1 MGHRA and CDR2 YSYEKL.

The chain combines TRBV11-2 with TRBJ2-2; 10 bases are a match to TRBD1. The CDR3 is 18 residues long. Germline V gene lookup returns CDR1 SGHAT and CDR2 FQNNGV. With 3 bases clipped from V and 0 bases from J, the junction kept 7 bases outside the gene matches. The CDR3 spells CASSFLRDRGSNTGELFF. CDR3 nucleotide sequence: TGTGCCAGCAGCTTCCTCCGGGACAGGGGATCGAACACCGGGGAGCTGTTTTTT.

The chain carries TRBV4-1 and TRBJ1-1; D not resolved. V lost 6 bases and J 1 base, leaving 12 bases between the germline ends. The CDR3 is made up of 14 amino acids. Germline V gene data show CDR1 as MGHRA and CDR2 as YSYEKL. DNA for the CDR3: TGCGCCAGCAGACAACTTTGGCAGAACACTGAAGCTTTCTTT. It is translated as CASRQLWQNTEAFF.

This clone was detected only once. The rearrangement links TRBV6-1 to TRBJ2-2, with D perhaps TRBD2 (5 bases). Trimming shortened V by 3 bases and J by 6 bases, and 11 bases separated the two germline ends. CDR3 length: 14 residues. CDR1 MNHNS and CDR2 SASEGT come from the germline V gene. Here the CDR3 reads CASSESWEPGELFF. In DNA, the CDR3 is TGTGCCAGCAGTGAGAGTTGGGAGCCCGGGGAGCTGTTTTTT.

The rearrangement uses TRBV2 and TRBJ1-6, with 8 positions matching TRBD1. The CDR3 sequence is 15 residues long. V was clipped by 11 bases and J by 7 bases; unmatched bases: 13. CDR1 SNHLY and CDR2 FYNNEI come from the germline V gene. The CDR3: CAGAPRTGHNSPLHF. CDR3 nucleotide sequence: TGTGCCGGAGCACCGAGGACAGGGCACAATTCACCCCTCCACTTT.

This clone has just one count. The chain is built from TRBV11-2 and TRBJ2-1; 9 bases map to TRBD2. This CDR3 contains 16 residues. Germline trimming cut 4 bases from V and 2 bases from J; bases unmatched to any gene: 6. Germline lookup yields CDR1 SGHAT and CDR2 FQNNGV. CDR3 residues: CASSSTSGYPYNEQFF. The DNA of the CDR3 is TGTGCCAGCAGCTCGACTAGCGGATATCCCTACAATGAGCAGTTCTTC.

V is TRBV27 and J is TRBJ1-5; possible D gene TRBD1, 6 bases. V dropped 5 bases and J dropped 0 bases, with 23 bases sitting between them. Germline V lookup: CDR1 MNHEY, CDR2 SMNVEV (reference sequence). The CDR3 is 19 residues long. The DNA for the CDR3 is TGTGCCAGCAGTCCGTTTAGAGGGGGGGAAACCTATAGCAATCAGCCCCAGCATTTT. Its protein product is CASSPFRGGETYSNQPQHF.

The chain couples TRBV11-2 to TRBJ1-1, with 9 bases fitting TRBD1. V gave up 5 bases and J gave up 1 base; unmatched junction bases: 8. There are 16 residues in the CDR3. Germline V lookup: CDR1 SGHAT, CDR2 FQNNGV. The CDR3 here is CASSPYPDRGNTEAFF. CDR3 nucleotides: TGTGCCAGCAGCCCATATCCGGACAGGGGGAACACTGAAGCTTTCTTT.